The text below deals with one T cell receptor beta chain. Its antigen is unknown. The length of the CDR3 is 14 residues. The V gene's germline CDR1 is SGHRS and CDR2 YFSETQ. V gave up 4 bases and J gave up 1 base, with 10 bases separating them. The data were obtained in a study of radiation and T cells in renal cell carcinoma. Findings of the study overall: Baseline intratumoral clonotype presence is unknown without pretreatment biopsies.

Time point indicated: blood 4 weeks post-SBRT, at nephrectomy. Noted treatment: 15 Gy SBRT to primary tumor, nephrectomy 4 weeks later. Nephrectomy followed 15 Gy stereotactic body radiation by 4 weeks. Profiled with immunoSEQ multiplex PCR; TCRdb holds only in-frame clones, not every one. The repertoire has around 170,000 clones, around 90% of them found once; the top ten carry roughly 10%. Sequencing used blood, obtained from a patient whose treatment included radiotherapy and nephrectomy. This TCR was sampled from a woman between 45 and 65 years old with renal cell carcinoma. V is TRBV5-1 and J is TRBJ2-3; D possibly matches TRBD1 or TRBD2 (5 bases each). This CDR3 reads CASSPRDGTDTQYF. CDR3 DNA: TGCGCCAGCAGCCCCCGGGACGGCACAGATACGCAGTATTTT.